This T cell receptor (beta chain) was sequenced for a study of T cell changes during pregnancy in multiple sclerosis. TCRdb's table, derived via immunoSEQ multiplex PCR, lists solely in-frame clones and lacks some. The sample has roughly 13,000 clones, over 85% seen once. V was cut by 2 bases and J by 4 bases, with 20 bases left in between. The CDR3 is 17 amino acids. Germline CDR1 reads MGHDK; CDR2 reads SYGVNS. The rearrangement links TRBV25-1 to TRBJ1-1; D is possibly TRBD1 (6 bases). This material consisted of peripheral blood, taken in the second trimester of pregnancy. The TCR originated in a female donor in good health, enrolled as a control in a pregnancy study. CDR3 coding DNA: TGTGCCAGCAGTGAAAACCCAACAGGGATCTACTCCACTGAAGCTTTCTTT. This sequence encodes CASSENPTGIYSTEAFF.